Each of the 9 T cell receptor beta chains below was sequenced from the same sample in a study of Ad26.COV2.S vaccination and SARS-CoV-2 variants. As to treatment: over 15 received Ad26.COV2.S at low or high dose, single or two shots; roughly five received placebo; per-sample allocation not given. Sampling happened 63 days after the first vaccine or placebo injection. TCRdb's copy holds only in-frame clones and misses some; the assay was immunoSEQ multiplex PCR. The sample shows about 400,000 clones, about 89% of them seen only once. Specimen: peripheral blood, collected in a trial of Ad26.COV2.S vaccine versus placebo. These receptors were collected from a person between 18 and 60 years old who received the Ad26.COV2.S COVID-19 vaccine or a placebo.

The V call is TRBV27, the J call TRBJ2-7; TRBD1 aligns across 10 bases. V was clipped by 3 bases and J by 3 bases; unmatched bases: 8. The CDR3 has 16 amino acids. Germline V gene lookup returns CDR1 MNHEY and CDR2 SMNVEV (reference sequence). The CDR3 nucleotides read TGTGCCAGCAGTTTTAGACCGACAGGGGGCTACTACGAGCAGTACTTC. This translates into CASSFRPTGGYYEQYF.

The chain combines TRBV7-9 with TRBJ2-7, with TRBD2 as a possible D gene (5 bases). Trimming took 6 bases from V and 1 from J, leaving 7 bases between them. The CDR3 spans 12 residues. Germline lookup yields CDR1 SEHNR and CDR2 FQNEAQ (reference sequence). CDR3: CASSRGSYEQYF. The DNA of the CDR3 is TGTGCCAGCAGTCGGGGTTCCTACGAGCAGTACTTC.

V usage is TRBV5-1 and J usage is TRBJ1-2; TRBD1 matches at 7 bases. CDR3 size: 17 residues. Losses at the gene ends were 0 bases for V and 2 bases for J; bases not matched to a gene: 10. Germline CDR1 is SGHRS and CDR2 is YFSETQ. CDR3 in DNA: TGCGCCAGCAGCTTGGGGGCAGGGGGAAAATCGAACTATGGCTACACCTTC. Amino acid sequence: CASSLGAGGKSNYGYTF.

This clone has a single count. CDR3 sequence reads: CASSPTTSGSPGQYF. CDR3 sequence (DNA): TGTGCCAGCAGTCCCACGACTAGCGGGTCGCCCGGGCAGTACTTC. This chain uses TRBV27 with TRBJ2-7, with 10 bases fitting TRBD2. The V and J ends lost 5 bases and 9 bases, in that order; junction bases with no gene match: 13. The CDR3 has 15 residues. The germline V gene has CDR1 MNHEY and CDR2 SMNVEV (reference sequence).

Turning to this clone: The identical CDR3 is also encoded by other nucleotide sequences in the sample. The CDR3 region has the DNA TGTGCCAGCAGCCGGGATTCCTACGAGCAGTACTTC. This gives the protein CASSRDSYEQYF. This chain connects TRBV5-4 to TRBJ2-7; perhaps TRBD2 as D (5 bases). This CDR3 spans 12 amino acids. Germline values: CDR1 SGHNT, CDR2 YYREEE (reference sequence). V gave up 4 bases and J gave up 1 base, with 6 bases separating them.

V and J are TRBV27 and TRBJ2-3; 11 bases match TRBD2. The V gene end was trimmed by 10 bases and the J gene end by 0 bases; junction bases not matched to a gene: 15. This CDR3 spans 18 amino acids. The germline CDR1 and CDR2 sequences are MNHEY and SMNVEV (reference sequence). CDR3 DNA sequence: TGTGCCACTCTACACCTAGCGGGAGGTCTAGTTAGCACAGATACGCAGTATTTT. Protein sequence: CATLHLAGGLVSTDTQYF.

The CDR3 loop reads CSASTSRGEQYF. CDR3 coding DNA: TGCAGTGCTAGTACCAGCCGAGGCGAGCAGTACTTC. The V call is TRBV20-1, the J call TRBJ2-7, with D uncertain. V was shortened by 3 bases and J by 6 bases, with 12 bases between the two germline ends. The CDR3 has 12 residues. Germline CDR1 is DFQATT and CDR2 is SNEGSKA (reference sequence).

This clone was observed a few times. V is TRBV27 and J is TRBJ1-5; 7 nucleotides match TRBD1. The V gene end was trimmed by 6 bases and the J gene end by 3 bases; junction bases not matched to a gene: 5. CDR3 length equals 14 residues. Germline loops: CDR1 MNHEY, CDR2 SMNVEV (reference sequence). The DNA of the CDR3 is TGTGCCAGCAGATCGGGACAGCCCAATCAGCCCCAGCATTTT. This sequence encodes CASRSGQPNQPQHF.

The rearrangement links TRBV28 to TRBJ2-5; 7 nucleotides line up with TRBD2. Germline CDR1 and CDR2: MDHEN and SYDVKM. This CDR3 is built from 21 residues. J gave up 3 bases and V 6 bases, and 28 bases lay outside the gene matches. The CDR3 protein is CASSFRDSPRGAGESEETQYF. In nucleotides, the CDR3 is TGTGCCAGCAGCTTCCGGGACTCCCCAAGGGGTGCGGGAGAGTCCGAAGAGACCCAGTACTTC.